Sequencing of this TCR beta chain was carried out in a study of technical replicates of blood from a few donors. This CDR3 spans 14 amino acids. Germline CDR1 is MNHEY and CDR2 is SVGAGI. V dropped 8 bases and J dropped 0 bases, with 8 bases sitting between them. Some clones are missing from TCRdb's copy, which holds only in-frame ones; the method was immunoSEQ multiplex PCR. The sample carries 65,000 to 85,000 clones, roughly 96% recorded once. The chain is built from TRBV6-5 and TRBJ2-6; D gene uncertain. The TCR originated in a human donor in good health. Sequenced: T cells isolated from PBMCs. The CDR3 DNA follows: TGTGCCAGCGTACAACACTCTGGGGCCAACGTCCTGACTTTC. Its protein product is CASVQHSGANVLTF.